This TCR beta chain was obtained from a study of Graves' ophthalmopathy and Graves' hyperthyroidism. The CDR3 consists of 15 residues. The V gene end was trimmed by 5 bases and the J gene end by 5 bases; junction bases not matched to a gene: 7. Germline V gives CDR1 DFQATT, CDR2 SNEGSKA (reference sequence). This clonotype was recorded many times. RNA transcripts served as template for amplifying TCR beta CDR3 sequences. HTBI primers primed a first-round RT-PCR, and a second-round multiplex PCR followed. TCRdb analysed the multiplex PCR reads with MiXCR anew, one entry per CDR3 protein. The sample shows a few hundred thousand distinct CDR3 sequences, around a sixth of them seen only once.

J is TRBJ2-5 and V is TRBV20-1, with TRBD2 matching 14 bases. The receptor was derived from an adult man with Graves' ophthalmopathy. Sequenced: peripheral blood. CDR3 region: CSALPTSGRAETQYF. The CDR3 nucleotides read TGCAGTGCTCTTCCGACTAGCGGGAGGGCGGAGACCCAGTACTTC.